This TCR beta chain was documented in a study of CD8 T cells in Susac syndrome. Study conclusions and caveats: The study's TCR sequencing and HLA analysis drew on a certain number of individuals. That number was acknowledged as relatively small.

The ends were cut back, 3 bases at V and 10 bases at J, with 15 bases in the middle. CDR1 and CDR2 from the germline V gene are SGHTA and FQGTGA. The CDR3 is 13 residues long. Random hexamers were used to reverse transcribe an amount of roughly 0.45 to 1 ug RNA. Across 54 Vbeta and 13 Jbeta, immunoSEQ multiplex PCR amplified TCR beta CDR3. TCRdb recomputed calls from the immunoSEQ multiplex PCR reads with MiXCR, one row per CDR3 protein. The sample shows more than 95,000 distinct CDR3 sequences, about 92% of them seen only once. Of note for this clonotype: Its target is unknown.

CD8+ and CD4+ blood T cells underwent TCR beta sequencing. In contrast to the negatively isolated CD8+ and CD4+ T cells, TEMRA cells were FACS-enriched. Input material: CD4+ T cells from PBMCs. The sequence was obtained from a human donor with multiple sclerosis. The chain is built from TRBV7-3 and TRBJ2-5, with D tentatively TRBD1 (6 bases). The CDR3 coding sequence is TGTGCCAGCAGCTTTAACTCACAGGGTATCCAGTACTTC. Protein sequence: CASSFNSQGIQYF.